The next 9 T cell receptor beta chains were all read from a single sample in a study of tumor-infiltrating lymphocytes in glioblastoma multiforme. Multiple V-beta primers and a C-beta primer amplified TCRB from RNA. TCRdb re-analysed the multiplex PCR reads in MiXCR, keeping a single row per CDR3 protein. The data contain about 18,000 distinct CDR3 sequences, under 80% of them singletons. Source material: peripheral blood. These receptors were collected from a male donor with glioblastoma.

V usage is TRBV4-2 and J usage is TRBJ2-3; D gene unclear. Germline CDR1 LGHNA, CDR2 YNFKEQ. The V end was cut by 4 bases, the J end by 2 bases, with 4 bases between. This CDR3 is 12 amino acids long. This chain's CDR3 is CASSLPTDTQYF. The CDR3 DNA reads TGTGCCAGCAGCCTTCCCACAGATACGCAGTATTTT.

The V call is TRBV20-1, the J call TRBJ2-1, with TRBD2 identical over 7 bases. CDR1 is DFQATT, CDR2 SNEGSKA, per germline (reference sequence). V shed 3 bases, J shed 4 bases, and the junction held 3 bases outside the gene matches. The CDR3 totals 13 residues. Here the CDR3 DNA reads TGCAGTGCTAGCCAAGCGGGGTACAATGAGCAGTTCTTC. Translated: CSASQAGYNEQFF.

Remarks on this clonotype: The junction and the germline gene differ at one end; a read error may be behind it. The chain couples TRBV11-3 to TRBJ2-7; a possible D gene is TRBD2 (6 bases). The CDR3 covers 15 residues. CDR1 and CDR2 from the germline V gene are SGHNT and YENEEA. DNA for the CDR3: TGTGCCAGCAGCTTAGATACCGGGAGCTCCTACGACCAGTACTTC. It encodes CASSLDTGSSYDQYF.

This chain connects TRBV4-3 to TRBJ2-7; D is perhaps TRBD1 or TRBD2 (5 bases each). Trimming stripped 0 bases from V and 1 base from J, with 19 bases between. Germline V lookup: CDR1 LGHNA, CDR2 YSLEER. CDR3 size: 18 residues. CDR3 nucleotide sequence: TGCGCCAGCAGCCAAGAATTGGGACGGGCAGGTCCATCCTACGAGCAGTACTTC. Translating it yields CASSQELGRAGPSYEQYF.

V and J are TRBV29-1 and TRBJ1-4; D possibly corresponds to TRBD1 (5 bases). The CDR3 totals 14 residues. The germline V gene has CDR1 SQVTM and CDR2 ANQGSEA. Between the trimmed V and J ends, which lost 4 bases and 7 bases, there was a span of 16 bases. In DNA form, the CDR3 reads TGCAGCGTTGGTGGAATCTGGGGGGGTGAAAAACTGTTTTTT. This sequence encodes CSVGGIWGGEKLFF.

This clonotype has at least ten counts. V and J are TRBV10-3 and TRBJ2-5; TRBD2 is a possible D gene (6 bases). CDR1 is ENHRY and CDR2 is SYGVKD in the germline V gene. Trimming left V 6 bases short and J 0 bases short, with 11 bases between. This CDR3 has 14 residues. As DNA, the CDR3 is TGTGCCATCAGCCACGGGGGAGACCAAGAGACCCAGTACTTC. The encoded protein is CAISHGGDQETQYF.

The gene calls are TRBV12-3 or TRBV12-4 and TRBJ2-2, with D perhaps TRBD2 (6 bases). Trimming stripped 3 bases from V and 6 bases from J, with 8 bases between. This CDR3 region has 13 residues. CDR3 in amino acids: CASSFWGAGELFF. The CDR3, as DNA: TGTGCCAGCAGTTTTTGGGGGGCCGGGGAGCTGTTTTTT.

This clonotype was counted a few times. This may arise from a read error, as a much more abundant clone is one base away. This sequence joins TRBV29-1 and TRBJ2-7; TRBD2 aligns across 9 bases. V was pared by 5 bases and J by 4 bases, with 24 bases of the junction left unmatched. Germline lookup yields CDR1 SQVTM and CDR2 ANQGSEA. The CDR3 totals 19 residues. CDR3 bases: TGCAGCGTTTTCTCTTCCCGGGGGCGGGGGGGACTAGTTCAGTACGAGCAGTACTTC. Translated: CSVFSSRGRGGLVQYEQYF.

As to this clonotype: A read error is likely, as this CDR3 ends without the conserved phenylalanine or tryptophan. The chain has TRBV5-6 and TRBJ2-7; D not resolved. The CDR3 loop spans 14 amino acids. Germline V CDR1 and CDR2: SGHDT, YYEEEE. CDR3 DNA: TGTGCTAGCAGCCCCTACAATGTACCCTACGAGCAGTACCTC. Amino acid sequence: CASSPYNVPYEQYL.